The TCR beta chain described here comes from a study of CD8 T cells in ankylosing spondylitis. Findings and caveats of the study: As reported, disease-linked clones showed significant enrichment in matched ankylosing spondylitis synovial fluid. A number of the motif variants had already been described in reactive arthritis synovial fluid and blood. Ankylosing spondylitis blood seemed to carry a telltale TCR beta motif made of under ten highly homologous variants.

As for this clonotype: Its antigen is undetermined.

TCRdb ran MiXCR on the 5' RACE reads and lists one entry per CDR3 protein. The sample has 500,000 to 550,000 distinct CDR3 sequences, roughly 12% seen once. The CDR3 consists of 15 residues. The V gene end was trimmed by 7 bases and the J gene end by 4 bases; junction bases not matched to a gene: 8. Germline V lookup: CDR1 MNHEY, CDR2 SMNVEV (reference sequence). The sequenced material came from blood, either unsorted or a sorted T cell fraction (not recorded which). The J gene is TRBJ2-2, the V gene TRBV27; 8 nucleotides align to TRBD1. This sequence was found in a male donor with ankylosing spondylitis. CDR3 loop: CASMFWTGSTGELFF. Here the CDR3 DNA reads TGTGCCAGCATGTTTTGGACAGGGTCCACCGGGGAGCTGTTTTTT.